This T cell receptor (beta chain) stems from a study of T cell clones after liver transplantation (dated by TCRdb to between 2017 and 2020). Regarding the research as a whole: Samples were obtained from ITN030ST, a randomized trial in which withdrawal of immunosuppression was attempted within 2 years of liver transplantation. Tolerance was defined as complete immunosuppression withdrawal for at least one year with no rise in liver enzymes beyond twice the upper limit of normal. Blood samples were collected pre-transplant, pre-randomization before withdrawal, and post-randomization after either full withdrawal or failed withdrawal. Until randomization at 12-24 months post-transplant, subjects were given standard immunosuppression, with no induction therapy. A cohort of 8 liver transplant recipients was studied, of whom 3 were classified as tolerant and 5 as non-tolerant. As an antigen-independent comparator for donor-reactive sequences, third party-reactive TCRbeta sequences were also identified from pre-transplant MLRs. After a pre-transplant mixed lymphocyte reaction, TCRbeta sequencing was used to pinpoint donor-reactive T cell clones, which were subsequently tracked in post-transplant blood. Of the eight recipients, three were HCV-positive, while the remaining recipients had been transplanted for non-autoimmune, non-viral indications.

What the work shows at the level of the full study, not this receptor alone: In most of the 8 subjects, circulating donor-reactive CD4 TCRbeta sequences decreased significantly after transplant, regardless of tolerance or HCV status. Conclusions were preliminary, limited by small, heterogeneous patient numbers and non-standardized post-transplant time points. The decline in donor-reactive sequences exceeded the decline in third party-reactive sequences, suggesting partial antigen-specific deletion that was unrelated to withdrawal success. Because allograft tissue specimens were not available, migration of donor-reactive T cells into the graft, rather than deletion, may have occurred. Low numbers of available donor cells limited the measurable donor-reactive repertoire in a couple of subjects. When repertoire turnover was taken into account, detection of donor-reactive sequences was significantly reduced in 7 of 8 subjects for CD4 and in 8 of 8 subjects for CD8.

V drops 3 bases and J drops 0 bases, leaving 15 bases in between. The CDR3 numbers 16 residues from cysteine through phenylalanine. The DNA shown is the 48-base CDR3, in frame from base 1. The germline V gene (reference sequence) sets CDR1 to LNHDA and CDR2 to SQIVND. Using immunoSEQ, frozen genomic DNA was subjected to high-throughput TCRbeta CDR3 sequencing, a process that included PCR amplification, mapping, bias correction and internal controls. Per the original workflow: Only productive rearrangements were retained, with each unique TCRbeta sequence defined by its CDR3 nucleotide sequence together with its V and J gene. A sequence counted as donor-reactive only if the sequence showed at least 5-fold expansion in CFSE-low cells compared with unstimulated pre-transplant cells and had a frequency of at least 0.01%. Per-subject minimum frequency thresholds, based on the lowest-template unstimulated sample, ensured at least 90% detection power. Jensen-Shannon divergence between the top 1000 TCRbeta sequences post-transplant and pre-transplant was used to measure repertoire turnover. Two-sided Fisher's exact tests were used to test for changes in the detection of donor-reactive sequences. Sourced from immuneACCESS, this table was stored by TCRdb with only in-frame sequences that have V and J called. A share of the clones is absent; for the studies checked, an unresolved V gene accounts for under half, and the remainder has no known explanation. V, J and clone size are taken as reported in that table, and D and trimming were inferred from the DNA itself. Across this sample there are about 78,000 clones, with about 80% seen only once. Together, the top ten hold about 0.64% of the sample.

With regard to this clone: What this receptor recognizes is not known. Base quality data are lacking; no much larger clone is found one base away.

Taken with the paper, the label for time point translates to: pre-transplant. Thawed unstimulated PBMCs were stained for CD3, CD4 and CD8 and FACS-sorted into CD3+CD4+ and CD3+CD8+ populations. Each of the 8 studied subjects was randomized to immunosuppression withdrawal. Genomic DNA was isolated with the Qiagen DNeasy Blood and Tissue Kit. The V and J genes are TRBV19 and TRBJ2-7, with TRBD2 as a weak D call on 6 bases. Sample: CD4+ T cells from blood, taken before liver transplant. This TCR came from a human donor who received a liver transplant. The CDR3 protein: CASSMLSGPYSYEQYF. The sequenced DNA is TGTGCCAGTAGTATGTTGAGCGGGCCCTACTCCTACGAGCAGTACTTC. The reference TRBV19 and TRBJ2-7 proteins fill in what lies around the CDR3, so the full variable domain reads DGGITQSPKYLFRKEGQNVTLSCEQNLNHDAMYWYRQDPGQGLRLIYYSQIVNDFQKGDIAEGYSVSREKKESFPLTVTSAQKNPTAFYLCASSMLSGPYSYEQYFGPGTRLTVT.